The 18 T cell receptor beta chains reported below all come from one sample, sequenced in a study of breast tumors, draining lymph nodes, adjacent tissues. Samples came from axillary lymph nodes draining the breast cancer. TCRdb re-called the multiplex PCR reads with MiXCR, one entry per CDR3 protein. The repertoire holds 180,000 or so distinct CDR3 sequences, with roughly a third as singletons. Specimen: axillary lymph node tissue. These receptors were taken from a female donor with breast cancer. Some clones in this sample may be carry-over from other donors' samples.

As regards this clonotype: A clone one base away is much larger, so this may be a read error. The J gene is TRBJ2-1, the V gene TRBV11-2; 8 bases fit TRBD1. This CDR3 is built from 15 residues. Looked up from germline, CDR1 is SGHAT and CDR2 is FQNNGV. Losses at the gene ends were 5 bases for V and 6 bases for J; bases not matched to a gene: 9. The CDR3 nucleotides read TGTGCCAGCAGCCCTCGGACAGGGTCCGGCAATGAGCAGTTCTTC. This translates into CASSPRTGSGNEQFF.

As for this clonotype: Given the absence of the conserved phenylalanine or tryptophan at the CDR3 end, a read error is likely. The rearrangement links TRBV20-1 to TRBJ2-1, with a possible D match to TRBD1 (6 bases). The CDR3 runs to 16 residues. Deletions cut 8 bases from V and 5 bases from J, with 25 bases between. Germline CDR1 and CDR2: DFQATT and SNEGSKA (reference sequence). The CDR3 protein is CSTPFRGSRGHNEQFS. CDR3 sequence (DNA): TGCAGTACCCCGTTTAGGGGGTCAAGGGGACACAATGAGCAGTTCTCC.

This clonotype was counted at least ten times. The rearrangement joins TRBV30 to TRBJ2-3, with a possible D match to TRBD2 (8 bases). Deletions cut 4 bases from V and 2 bases from J, with 22 bases between. The CDR3 has 17 amino acids. CDR1 and CDR2 from the germline V gene are GTSNPN and SVGIG (reference sequence). The CDR3 is CAWTPGGGRLHTDTQYF. CDR3 in DNA: TGTGCCTGGACCCCGGGAGGGGGCCGACTTCACACAGATACGCAGTATTTT.

This clonotype was found once. One base away lies a much larger clone, so this may be a sequencing read error. This rearrangement joins TRBV5-1 to TRBJ1-1; TRBD1 might be the D (5 bases). Germline-derived CDR1 and CDR2 are SGHRS and YFSETQ. V lost 0 bases and J lost 12, with 18 bases in between. The CDR3 has 14 residues. CDR3 DNA: TGCGCCAGCAGCTTGGGCCCGCCGGGGGGGTTAACTTTCTTT. Translated, it gives CASSLGPPGGLTFF.

This clonotype was seen many times. CDR3 protein: CAWTSGQETQYF. In DNA form, the CDR3 reads TGTGCCTGGACTAGCGGCCAAGAGACCCAGTACTTC. The chain combines TRBV30 with TRBJ2-5, with 7 nucleotides matching TRBD2. The CDR3 runs to 12 residues. Germline lookup yields CDR1 GTSNPN and CDR2 SVGIG (reference sequence). V lost 4 bases, J lost 1 base, and 0 bases stayed unmatched.

Remarks on this clonotype: A junction boundary mismatches the germline segment, possibly from a read error. This rearrangement joins TRBV12-3 or TRBV12-4 to TRBJ2-6; D is ambiguous. The length of the CDR3 is 12 residues. The CDR3 DNA is TGTGCCAGCAGTTTTGGGGACAACGTCCTGACTTTC. This gives the protein CASSFGDNVLTF.

This clonotype has a single count. The chain employs TRBV20-1 and TRBJ2-3; possible D gene TRBD2, 5 bases. Germline V lookup: CDR1 DFQATT, CDR2 SNEGSKA (reference sequence). Trimming cost V 6 bases and J 0 bases, with 19 bases left between them. This CDR3 is built from 16 residues. CDR3 protein: CSATSPLGESTDTQYF. CDR3 coding DNA: TGCAGTGCCACATCTCCCCTCGGGGAAAGCACAGATACGCAGTATTTT.

This clonotype was seen repeatedly, ten times or more. The V and J genes are TRBV7-8 and TRBJ2-7; D possibly corresponds to TRBD2 (5 bases). Per germline, CDR1 SGHVS and CDR2 FQNEAQ. V was cut by 5 bases and J by 4 bases, with 9 bases left in between. The CDR3 is made up of 12 amino acids. The CDR3 DNA follows: TGTGCCAGCAGCCTAGGGAGTTACGAGCAGTACTTC. It codes for CASSLGSYEQYF. Looking up the rest from reference TRBV7-8 and TRBJ2-7 gives the full variable domain: GAGVSQSPRYKVAKRGQDVALRCDPISGHVSLFWYQQALGQGPEFLTYFQNEAQLDKSGLPSDRFFAERPEGSVSTLKIQRTQQEDSAVYLCASSLGSYEQYFGPGTRLTVT.

Ten or more counts support this clonotype. The V call is TRBV7-2, the J call TRBJ2-6; D is undetermined. This CDR3 is 14 amino acids long. Germline V gene sequence: CDR1 SGHTA, CDR2 FQGNSA. The ends were cut back, 4 bases at V and 3 bases at J, with 7 bases in the middle. As DNA, the CDR3 is TGTGCCAGCAGCTCCAAAGGTGGGGCCAACGTCCTGACTTTC. This encodes CASSSKGGANVLTF.

As to this clonotype: One end of the junction fails to match germline, which may point to a read error. The genes are TRBV6-2 or TRBV6-3 and TRBJ1-1; TRBD1 is a possible D gene (6 bases). The germline CDR1 and CDR2 sequences are MNHEY and SVGEGT. The CDR3 covers 12 residues. The CDR3: CASVTGNAEAFF. The CDR3 DNA reads as TGTGCCAGTGTAACAGGGAACGCTGAAGCTTTCTTT.

A note on this clonotype: This may be a read error, as it is one base from a much larger clone. The CDR3 nucleotides are TGTGCCAGCAATTTCGGACAGGGTTTGGGGAATGAGCAGTTCTTC. Translated, it gives CASNFGQGLGNEQFF. This chain links TRBV28 with TRBJ2-1; 8 bases agree with TRBD1. CDR1 and CDR2 from the germline V gene are MDHEN and SYDVKM. J was trimmed by 7 bases and V by 7 bases; bases with no gene match: 12. This CDR3 is built from 15 residues.

As regards this clonotype: Its ends do not fully match the called genes, so a read error is possible. This rearrangement joins TRBV25-1 to TRBJ1-6; no clear D gene. Germline assignment: CDR1 MGHDK and CDR2 SYGVNS. This CDR3 is 14 amino acids long. The DNA of the CDR3 is TGTGCCGGCAGCGACGGTGCTTATAATTCACCCCTCCACTTT. Its translation is CAGSDGAYNSPLHF.

This rearrangement joins TRBV7-3 to TRBJ1-2; 11 bases line up with TRBD1. Trimming cost V 5 bases and J 7 bases; bases outside gene matches: 3. The CDR3 sequence is 13 residues long. The germline CDR1 and CDR2 sequences are SGHTA and FQGTGA. CDR3 sequence reads: CASSPGQGGGYTF. The CDR3 DNA follows: TGTGCCAGCAGCCCGGGACAGGGGGGTGGCTACACCTTC.

This clonotype was detected ten times or more. The V and J genes are TRBV15 and TRBJ2-1, with D perhaps matching TRBD2 (5 bases). This CDR3 has 16 amino acids. Germline CDR1 reads LNHNV; CDR2 reads YYDKDF (reference sequence). V lost 3 bases and J lost 2, with 14 bases in between. The CDR3 loop reads CATSRESGIAYNEQFF. The CDR3 DNA reads as TGTGCCACCAGCAGGGAGAGCGGAATAGCCTACAATGAGCAGTTCTTC.

Notes on this clonotype: A read error may produce the germline difference seen at one junction end. V usage is TRBV7-3 and J usage is TRBJ1-4, with D unclear. Germline V gives CDR1 SGHTA, CDR2 FQGTGA. CDR3 size: 12 residues. CDR3 nucleotide sequence: TGCGCCAGCAGCCAATCTCTTGACAAACTGTTTTTC. Its translation: CASSQSLDKLFF.

This clonotype was counted many times. The rearrangement links TRBV6-5 to TRBJ2-5; D perhaps matches TRBD1 (7 bases). Germline V gene data show CDR1 as MNHEY and CDR2 as SVGAGI. The V and J ends lost 7 bases and 7 bases respectively, with 16 bases between them. The CDR3 runs to 13 residues. Written as DNA, the CDR3 is TGTGCCAGCACCCAGGGGGGTATTGGGACCCAGTACTTC. Its translation: CASTQGGIGTQYF.

This clonotype turned up a few times. The CDR3 DNA sequence: TGTGCCAGCAGCCCCCGACAGGGTTCCTCCTACGAGCAGTACTTC. Translating it yields CASSPRQGSSYEQYF. The rearrangement joins TRBV3-1 to TRBJ2-7, with 7 bases fitting TRBD1. CDR3 size: 15 residues. Germline assignment: CDR1 LGHDT and CDR2 YNNKEL (reference sequence). Unmatched junction bases numbered 6, after V lost 4 bases and J lost 0 bases.

This clonotype was counted ten times or more. Here the CDR3 DNA reads TGTGCCAGCAGTGAATCGATCCTAGCGGGAGGCTACAATGAGCAGTTCTTC. Encoded protein: CASSESILAGGYNEQFF. This chain uses TRBV6-1 with TRBJ2-1, with 11 bases aligning to TRBD2. The CDR3 extends over 17 amino acids. V was pared by 2 bases and J by 3 bases, with 6 bases of the junction left unmatched. The germline V gene encodes CDR1 MNHNS and CDR2 SASEGT.